A single sample is the source of the 26 T cell receptor beta chains below, sequenced in a study of post-analysis software for immune sequencing data. Libraries were made from TCR beta cDNA, and they carried unique molecular identifiers. Using its own MiXCR run on the PCR reads, TCRdb lists one record per CDR3 protein. There are approximately 730,000 distinct CDR3 sequences in the sample; 25% to 30% occur only once, and more than 0.55% lies in the top ten. Whole-study findings and limits: Patients carried a handful of TRBV segments more frequently than controls did, and TRBV5-6, TRBV5-1 and TRBV20-1 were among them.

These receptors' antigens are unknown. Material: blood. The receptors derive from a girl between 5 and 17 years old with multiple sclerosis.

Remarks on this clonotype: A much larger clone differs from this one at a single base, so this may be a read error. The rearrangement joins TRBV27 to TRBJ2-5; tentative D call: TRBD2 (5 bases). Germline-derived CDR1 and CDR2 are MNHEY and SMNVEV (reference sequence). The CDR3 has 13 residues. The CDR3 loop reads CAGSLWTGETQYF. The CDR3 DNA follows: TGTGCCGGCAGTTTATGGACTGGAGAGACCCAGTACTTC.

As concerns this clonotype: One base away lies a much larger clone, so this may be a sequencing read error. This chain joins TRBV5-5 and TRBJ2-5, with 7 bases lining up with TRBD1. The tail of the sequence fits TRBJ2-4 better, so the J call may be wrong. The CDR3 spans 14 residues. Looked up from germline, CDR1 is SGHKS and CDR2 is YYEKEE (reference sequence). The CDR3 DNA reads as TGTGCCAGCAGCTTGGGCCCAGGGGGAGACATTCAGTACTTC. Translated, it gives CASSLGPGGDIQYF.

V usage is TRBV27 and J usage is TRBJ1-1, with 7 bases fitting TRBD1. Germline CDR1 and CDR2: MNHEY and SMNVEV (reference sequence). This CDR3 is 12 amino acids long. J gave up 11 bases and V 7 bases, and 10 bases lay outside the gene matches. The CDR3 nucleotides read TGTGCCAGCAAGGGTAAACCGGGACAGGCTTTCTTT. Translated: CASKGKPGQAFF.

This chain joins TRBV7-8 and TRBJ1-5; D may be TRBD1 (6 bases). Germline V gene data show CDR1 as SGHVS and CDR2 as FQNEAQ. The CDR3 length is 15 residues. Trimming removed 4 bases at V and 3 bases at J, with 13 bases between. The CDR3 here is CASSSRDTSNQPQHF. DNA for the CDR3: TGTGCCAGCAGCTCAAGGGACACTTCCAATCAGCCCCAGCATTTT. Variable domain in full (rest from reference TRBV7-8 and TRBJ1-5): GAGVSQSPRYKVAKRGQDVALRCDPISGHVSLFWYQQALGQGPEFLTYFQNEAQLDKSGLPSDRFFAERPEGSVSTLKIQRTQQEDSAVYLCASSSRDTSNQPQHFGDGTRLSIL.

CDR3 loop: CASSLAPGGAPDTQYF. The DNA for the CDR3 is TGTGCCAGCAGCTTGGCCCCGGGGGGGGCCCCAGATACGCAGTATTTT. This chain uses TRBV5-5 with TRBJ2-3; 8 nucleotides match TRBD2. The CDR3 has 16 amino acids. Trimming removed 0 bases from V and 4 bases from J; junction bases left unmatched: 7. Germline V gives CDR1 SGHKS, CDR2 YYEKEE (reference sequence).

This clonotype showed up just a few times. The chain has TRBV25-1 and TRBJ1-1; D not certain. The germline CDR1 and CDR2 sequences are MGHDK and SYGVNS. The CDR3 consists of 13 residues. Trimming left V 0 bases short and J 6 bases short, with 8 bases between. The CDR3 DNA follows: TGTGCCAGCAGTGAATACCGAAGCGCTGAAGCTTTCTTT. Encoded protein: CASSEYRSAEAFF.

This sequence joins TRBV29-1 and TRBJ2-1; D ambiguous. Germline CDR1 is SQVTM and CDR2 is ANQGSEA. V lost 3 bases to trimming and J lost 0 bases, with 6 bases between them. The CDR3 has 13 amino acids. DNA of the CDR3: TGCAGCGTTGATCCTAGCTCCTACAATGAGCAGTTCTTC. Its translation: CSVDPSSYNEQFF.

This clonotype was recorded a few times. V gene TRBV28 combines with J gene TRBJ2-7; maybe TRBD2 (5 bases). Germline CDR1 MDHEN, CDR2 SYDVKM. The CDR3 totals 13 residues. The ends were cut back, 6 bases at V and 0 bases at J, with 9 bases in the middle. The CDR3 nucleotides read TGTGCCAGCAGGAAACGGGGCTCCTACGAGCAGTACTTC. As protein: CASRKRGSYEQYF.

The chain has TRBV28 and TRBJ2-7; D remains unclear. The length of the CDR3 is 14 residues. Germline V gene sequence: CDR1 MDHEN, CDR2 SYDVKM. The V gene lost 3 bases and the J gene lost 2 bases, with 11 bases spanning the gap. The CDR3 coding sequence is TGTGCCAGCAGTTTCTGGTCGATCCCCTACGAGCAGTACTTC. It yields the protein CASSFWSIPYEQYF.

This clonotype has ten or more counts. V is TRBV7-9 and J is TRBJ2-1; D is possibly TRBD1 (6 bases). This CDR3 has 12 residues. From germline, CDR1 is SEHNR and CDR2 FQNEAQ (reference sequence). V lost 5 bases, J lost 7 bases, and 9 bases lay in between. The chain's CDR3 is CASSADRNEQFF. The CDR3 coding sequence is TGTGCCAGCAGCGCGGACAGAAATGAGCAGTTCTTC. The full variable domain, its missing parts supplied by reference TRBV7-9 and TRBJ2-1, is DTGVSQNPRHKITKRGQNVTFRCDPISEHNRLYWYRQTLGQGPEFLTYFQNEAQLEKSRLLSDRFSAERPKGSFSTLEIQRTEQGDSAMYLCASSADRNEQFFGPGTRLTVL.

The CDR3 loop reads CASGPAGERNQPQHF. The CDR3 bases are TGTGCCAGCGGACCCGCAGGGGAAAGGAATCAGCCCCAGCATTTT. The chain carries TRBV7-9 and TRBJ1-5; D is possibly TRBD1 (6 bases). Trimming stripped 8 bases from V and 4 bases from J, with 18 bases between. CDR1 and CDR2 from the germline V gene are SEHNR and FQNEAQ (reference sequence). The CDR3 runs 15 residues.

V usage is TRBV7-2 and J usage is TRBJ2-5; D possibly corresponds to TRBD1 (6 bases). The V gene's germline CDR1 is SGHTA and CDR2 FQGNSA. Trimming took off 5 bases at V and 13 bases at J, with 17 bases between the two ends. The CDR3 is 12 residues long. The CDR3 DNA is TGTGCCAGCAGCCAAGCGAACAGGGCCCTGTACTTC. Translation: CASSQANRALYF.

The chain carries TRBV10-2 and TRBJ2-2; TRBD1 matches 7 bases. This CDR3 contains 14 residues. CDR1 and CDR2 from the germline V gene are WSHSY and SAAADI. Trimming at V came to 6 bases and at J to 7 bases, leaving 8 bases not matched to a gene. The CDR3, as DNA: TGCGCCAGCAGAGTTGACAGGGCCCTCGGGGAGCTGTTTTTT. Protein: CASRVDRALGELFF.

In nucleotides, the CDR3 is TGCAGTGCCGCTAGGGTTGACAGGAGCCGGGGCTATGGCTACACCTTC. It codes for CSAARVDRSRGYGYTF. The rearrangement uses TRBV20-1 and TRBJ1-2; tentative D call: TRBD1 (6 bases). Germline V lookup: CDR1 DFQATT, CDR2 SNEGSKA (reference sequence). V was trimmed by 6 bases and J by 4 bases, leaving 24 bases between them. The CDR3 is 16 amino acids.

The rearrangement joins TRBV20-1 to TRBJ1-1; possible D gene TRBD1, 5 bases. Germline-derived CDR1 and CDR2 are DFQATT and SNEGSKA (reference sequence). Trimming pared 5 bases from V and 10 bases from J, leaving 14 bases between. This CDR3 is 11 amino acids long. CDR3 sequence reads: CSAAGTPRAFF. The CDR3 DNA sequence: TGCAGTGCTGCGGGGACTCCGAGAGCTTTCTTT.

The genes are TRBV20-1 and TRBJ2-5, with TRBD2 as a possible D gene (5 bases). CDR1 is DFQATT and CDR2 is SNEGSKA in the germline V gene (reference sequence). V lost 5 bases, J lost 4 bases, and 14 bases lay in between. CDR3 length equals 13 residues. This CDR3 is CSASLGIGETQYF. Here the CDR3 DNA reads TGCAGTGCTTCACTAGGGATCGGAGAGACCCAGTACTTC.

This clonotype was observed a handful of times. V gene TRBV27 combines with J gene TRBJ2-1; D possibly corresponds to TRBD2 (5 bases). This CDR3 is 15 amino acids long. Germline V gene sequence: CDR1 MNHEY, CDR2 SMNVEV (reference sequence). V dropped 6 bases and J dropped 0 bases, with 12 bases sitting between them. In nucleotides, the CDR3 is TGTGCCAGCAGACTAGACCTGAGCTCCTACAATGAGCAGTTCTTC. Its protein product is CASRLDLSSYNEQFF.

This clonotype was seen more than once but under ten times. V usage is TRBV5-1 and J usage is TRBJ2-1, with D tentatively TRBD1 (5 bases). With 2 bases removed from V and 8 bases from J, the gap between germline ends came to 14 bases. This CDR3 has 14 residues. Germline CDR1 reads SGHRS; CDR2 reads YFSETQ. This chain's CDR3 is CASSFRRVEDEQFF. In DNA, the CDR3 is TGCGCCAGCAGCTTTCGCAGGGTCGAGGATGAGCAGTTCTTC.

V gene TRBV27 combines with J gene TRBJ2-3, with D perhaps matching TRBD1 (5 bases). CDR1 is MNHEY and CDR2 is SMNVEV in the germline V gene (reference sequence). Trimming shortened V by 3 bases and J by 6 bases, and 13 bases separated the two germline ends. CDR3 size: 14 residues. DNA of the CDR3: TGTGCCAGCAGTTTTCGGCAGGGTAGGGATACGCAGTATTTT. Translating gives CASSFRQGRDTQYF.

V usage is TRBV6-5 and J usage is TRBJ2-7, with no clear D. The CDR3 length is 13 residues. The germline CDR1 and CDR2 sequences are MNHEY and SVGAGI. V was cut by 6 bases and J by 12 bases, with 21 bases left in between. CDR3 region: CASSRNHKAPLYF. For the CDR3, the DNA is TGTGCCAGCAGCCGGAACCATAAAGCCCCTCTGTACTTC.

This rearrangement joins TRBV15 to TRBJ1-2; no clear D. The length of the CDR3 is 15 residues. Trimming left V 1 base short and J 8 bases short, with 17 bases between. The germline V gene has CDR1 LNHNV and CDR2 YYDKDF (reference sequence). CDR3 sequence: CATSRGFLATGGYTF. In nucleotides, the CDR3 is TGTGCCACCAGCAGAGGGTTTTTGGCGACGGGAGGCTACACCTTC.

The V call is TRBV10-3, the J call TRBJ2-7; D is ambiguous. Germline V CDR1 and CDR2: ENHRY, SYGVKD. V was cut by 0 bases and J by 2 bases, with 14 bases left in between. CDR3 length equals 16 residues. The CDR3 region is CAISESKGRTTYEQYF. CDR3 coding DNA: TGTGCCATCAGTGAGTCGAAAGGGCGGACCACCTACGAGCAGTACTTC.

This clonotype was seen a handful of times. The chain links TRBV2 to TRBJ2-4; D may be TRBD2 (6 bases). V lost 7 bases, J lost 2 bases, and 12 bases lay in between. Germline CDR1 is SNHLY and CDR2 is FYNNEI. The CDR3 loop spans 14 amino acids. The CDR3 loop is CASNLGGTKNIQYF. In DNA form, the CDR3 reads TGTGCCAGCAATCTCGGGGGAACCAAAAACATTCAGTACTTC. Variable domain in full (rest from reference TRBV2 and TRBJ2-4): EPEVTQTPSHQVTQMGQEVILRCVPISNHLYFYWYRQILGQKVEFLVSFYNNEISEKSEIFDDQFSVERPDGSNFTLKIRSTKLEDSAMYFCASNLGGTKNIQYFGAGTRLSVL.

This chain joins TRBV6-5 and TRBJ2-3, with D possibly matching TRBD2 (6 bases). The germline V and J ends were trimmed by 0 bases and 7 bases, with 17 bases remaining between them. CDR3 length: 16 amino acids. From germline, CDR1 is MNHEY and CDR2 SVGAGI. In nucleotides, the CDR3 is TGTGCCAGCAGTTACTCAAGGGAGGTTTTTGTGAATACGCAGTATTTT. It is translated as CASSYSREVFVNTQYF.

This chain joins TRBV5-5 and TRBJ1-2; weak D call: TRBD1 (5 bases). CDR1 SGHKS and CDR2 YYEKEE come from the germline V gene (reference sequence). The V end lost 2 bases, the J end lost 4 bases, and 21 bases lay between the germline ends. This CDR3 contains 17 residues. CDR3 sequence: CASSFGTQPLNPYGYTF. Here the CDR3 DNA reads TGTGCCAGCAGCTTCGGGACGCAACCACTGAACCCCTATGGCTACACCTTC.

This clonotype was seen a handful of times. The rearrangement joins TRBV2 to TRBJ1-4, with unresolved D. There are 12 residues in the CDR3. The V gene's germline CDR1 is SNHLY and CDR2 FYNNEI. Trimming took 2 bases from V and 2 from J, leaving 0 bases between them. CDR3 DNA sequence: TGTGCCAGCAGTGAAACTAATGAAAAACTGTTTTTT. As protein: CASSETNEKLFF.